Listed below are T cell receptor beta chains from one sample, sequenced in a study of T cell responses to AZD1222 COVID-19 vaccine. Assay used: immunoSEQ multiplex PCR; TCRdb lists only in-frame clones, some missing. The sample includes 200,000 or so clones, around 87% of them seen just once. Sequencing used peripheral blood, obtained on day 0 of MenACWY control vaccination. Receptors originate from an adult in good health. Each CDR3 is given with its conserved first and last residue. The D gene is left open where the match is weak. The size entry is marked missing in some rows and otherwise reads once, few, many or a size class.

DNA: TGTGCCAGCAGCGCGCTCCAGGGAGTGGGGCAAGCTTTCTTT
CDR3: CASSALQGVGQAFF
D: .
size: .
J: TRBJ1-1
V: TRBV7-8

DNA: TGTGCCAGCAGTTTATCTCCAGGCAGCAATCAGCCCCAGCATTTT
CDR3: CASSLSPGSNQPQHF
D: .
size: .
J: TRBJ1-5
V: TRBV27

DNA: TGTGCCAGTAAGCCGACAGGGTCCAATCAGCCCCAGCATTTT
CDR3: CASKPTGSNQPQHF
D: TRBD1
size: .
J: TRBJ1-5
V: TRBV19

DNA: TGCGCCAGCAGCTTGAGTGGCTGGACAGATACGCAGTATTTT
CDR3: CASSLSGWTDTQYF
D: .
size: .
J: TRBJ2-3
V: TRBV5-1

DNA: TGTGCCAGCAGCGGTAATGAGCAGTTCTTC
CDR3: CASSGNEQFF
D: .
size: .
J: TRBJ2-1
V: TRBV9

DNA: TGTGCCAGCAGCCCAAGCGGGAGGGAGACCCAGTACTTC
CDR3: CASSPSGRETQYF
D: TRBD2
size: once
J: TRBJ2-5
V: TRBV3-1/TRBV3-2

DNA: TGTGCCAGCAGCTTGGGACCGGGTGGCAATCAGCCCCAGCATTTT
CDR3: CASSLGPGGNQPQHF
D: .
size: .
J: TRBJ1-5
V: TRBV5-6

DNA: TGTGCCAGCAGTTTACGGGGGTTTTATGGCTACACCTTC
CDR3: CASSLRGFYGYTF
D: .
size: few
J: TRBJ1-2
V: TRBV27

DNA: TGTGCCAGCACCGGACAGATCTTAGATACGCAGTATTTT
CDR3: CASTGQILDTQYF
D: .
size: .
J: TRBJ2-3
V: TRBV2

DNA: TGTGCCAGCAGTTCCCTTCGGGGTCCTCAGCATTTT
CDR3: CASSSLRGPQHF
D: .
size: few
J: TRBJ1-5
V: TRBV28

DNA: TGCAGCGTTTGGGGGGCGGGTTACGAGCAGTACTTC
CDR3: CSVWGAGYEQYF
D: .
size: .
J: TRBJ2-7
V: TRBV29-1

DNA: TGCGCCAGCAGTCGACAGGCCGTTGGGGAAAAACTGTTTTTT
CDR3: CASSRQAVGEKLFF
D: .
size: .
J: TRBJ1-4
V: TRBV5-1

DNA: TGTGCCAGCAGTTTATACGAGGGGAAAGCTAACTATGGCTACACCTTC
CDR3: CASSLYEGKANYGYTF
D: .
size: .
J: TRBJ1-2
V: TRBV28

DNA: TGTGCCAGCAGCGGTCCTGCAAGCGATTGGACCACAGATACGCAGTATTTT
CDR3: CASSGPASDWTTDTQYF
D: .
size: .
J: TRBJ2-3
V: TRBV11-2

DNA: TGTGCCAGCAGCCAAGATCTCTCCCTGGCCTACGAGCAGTACTTC
CDR3: CASSQDLSLAYEQYF
D: .
size: once
J: TRBJ2-7
V: TRBV14

DNA: TGTGCCAGCAGTTTTTCTGGGATGAACACTGAAGCTTTCTTT
CDR3: CASSFSGMNTEAFF
D: .
size: .
J: TRBJ1-1
V: TRBV14

DNA: TGTGCCAGCAGCGTCTTGGGGGCGACCTACGAGCAGTACTTC
CDR3: CASSVLGATYEQYF
D: .
size: .
J: TRBJ2-7
V: TRBV6-2/TRBV6-3

DNA: TGTGCCAGCAACCCCAGGGCTAATCAGCCCCAGCATTTT
CDR3: CASNPRANQPQHF
D: .
size: .
J: TRBJ1-5
V: TRBV28

DNA: TGTGCCACCAGTGAATTCTCCACAGATACGCAGTATTTT
CDR3: CATSEFSTDTQYF
D: .
size: once
J: TRBJ2-3
V: TRBV24-1

DNA: TGTGCCAGCAGCTACGGGACAGGGGACGGAGAGACCCAGTACTTC
CDR3: CASSYGTGDGETQYF
D: TRBD1
size: .
J: TRBJ2-5
V: TRBV9

DNA: TGTGCCAGCAGTTTGATCAGCAGGACAAATGAAAAACTGTTTTTT
CDR3: CASSLISRTNEKLFF
D: .
size: .
J: TRBJ1-4
V: TRBV28

DNA: TGTGCCAGCAGACCTGGGACACCAGATGAAGCTTTCTTT
CDR3: CASRPGTPDEAFF
D: .
size: .
J: TRBJ1-1
V: TRBV6-2/TRBV6-3

DNA: TGTGCCAGCAGCTTAGGACCTGACAGCTCCTATGGCTACACCTTC
CDR3: CASSLGPDSSYGYTF
D: .
size: .
J: TRBJ1-2
V: TRBV7-2

DNA: TGTGCCAGCAGCACAAGGGCGGGACAGGGTACTAGCGGGGGAGAGACCCAGTACTTC
CDR3: CASSTRAGQGTSGGETQYF
D: TRBD2
size: .
J: TRBJ2-5
V: TRBV4-2

DNA: TGCGCCAGCAGCCAACTAGACAGGGCGGCCCAGTACTTC
CDR3: CASSQLDRAAQYF
D: TRBD1
size: .
J: TRBJ2-5
V: TRBV4-1

DNA: TGTGCCAGCAGTCCAGGACAGGGAAGCACTGAAGCTTTCTTT
CDR3: CASSPGQGSTEAFF
D: TRBD1
size: .
J: TRBJ1-1
V: TRBV5-8

DNA: TGTGCCAGCAGCACTGGACAGGGGCGTTACGAGCAGTACTTC
CDR3: CASSTGQGRYEQYF
D: TRBD1
size: .
J: TRBJ2-7
V: TRBV11-2

DNA: TGTGCCAGCACCCAACGGTACGGGAGACAAGAGACCCAGTACTTC
CDR3: CASTQRYGRQETQYF
D: .
size: .
J: TRBJ2-5
V: TRBV28

DNA: TGTGCCAGCAGCCTTGACGCTCGCTCCTACAATGAGCAGTTCTTC
CDR3: CASSLDARSYNEQFF
D: .
size: medium-sized
J: TRBJ2-1
V: TRBV5-4

DNA: TGTGCCAGCAGCCCCGATAACAGGGACCCAGAGACCCAGTACTTC
CDR3: CASSPDNRDPETQYF
D: .
size: .
J: TRBJ2-5
V: TRBV7-9

DNA: TGTGCCAGCAGTTACTCCGGGGTCGATGGCTACACCTTC
CDR3: CASSYSGVDGYTF
D: .
size: .
J: TRBJ1-2
V: TRBV6-2/TRBV6-3

DNA: TGTGCCAGCTCACCTGAATGGGACAGGGGAAAATCACCCCTCCACTTT
CDR3: CASSPEWDRGKSPLHF
D: TRBD1
size: once
J: TRBJ1-6
V: TRBV18

DNA: TGCGCCAGCAGCCCTCTGGGGGGACCGGTTGACGAGCAGTACTTC
CDR3: CASSPLGGPVDEQYF
D: .
size: once
J: TRBJ2-7
V: TRBV4-1

DNA: TGTGCCAGCAGTCCGGTGGGCAGGGGATTTCAGCCCCAGCATTTT
CDR3: CASSPVGRGFQPQHF
D: .
size: .
J: TRBJ1-5
V: TRBV28

DNA: TGCGCCAGCAGTGACTCTCCGGCGGGAGATTACGAGCAGTACTTC
CDR3: CASSDSPAGDYEQYF
D: TRBD2
size: .
J: TRBJ2-7
V: TRBV5-1

DNA: TGCAGCGTAAGTCAGGGGGCCTACGAGCAGTACTTC
CDR3: CSVSQGAYEQYF
D: TRBD1
size: .
J: TRBJ2-7
V: TRBV29-1

DNA: TGTGCCGCAGCTCCTAGTGGAAAATTGGAGACCCAGTACTTC
CDR3: CAAAPSGKLETQYF
D: .
size: once
J: TRBJ2-5
V: TRBV28

DNA: TGTGCCAGCAGCACAACTAGCGGGAGCAATGAGCAGTTCTTC
CDR3: CASSTTSGSNEQFF
D: TRBD2
size: .
J: TRBJ2-1
V: TRBV7-6

DNA: TGTGCCAGCAGCTTGTACGGTAATGAAAAACTGTTTTTT
CDR3: CASSLYGNEKLFF
D: .
size: .
J: TRBJ1-4
V: TRBV5-4

DNA: TGTGCCAGCAGTTTCGACCGGCTATATGGCTACACCTTC
CDR3: CASSFDRLYGYTF
D: .
size: .
J: TRBJ1-2
V: TRBV27

DNA: TGTGCCATCAGTGAGTCGCAGGGGAACCCACCGGGGGAGCTGTTTTTT
CDR3: CAISESQGNPPGELFF
D: .
size: .
J: TRBJ2-2
V: TRBV10-3

DNA: TGTGCCAGCTCACCATCAGGGAATTCCCCCTACGAGCAGTACTTC
CDR3: CASSPSGNSPYEQYF
D: .
size: .
J: TRBJ2-7
V: TRBV18

DNA: TGTGCCAGCAGTTACTCCTTGGGGGATTCACCCCTCCACTTT
CDR3: CASSYSLGDSPLHF
D: .
size: .
J: TRBJ1-6
V: TRBV6-5

DNA: TGTGCCAGTAGACACAGGACTAGCGGGGGTCGGGGCACCGGGGAGCTGTTTTTT
CDR3: CASRHRTSGGRGTGELFF
D: TRBD2
size: .
J: TRBJ2-2
V: TRBV19

DNA: TGTGCCAGCAGTCAGGGGGAGGCTACGCAGTATTTT
CDR3: CASSQGEATQYF
D: .
size: once
J: TRBJ2-3
V: TRBV28

DNA: TGTGCCAGCAGTCTTAGCGGGGGGCAAGAGACCCAGTACTTC
CDR3: CASSLSGGQETQYF
D: TRBD2
size: .
J: TRBJ2-5
V: TRBV6-2/TRBV6-3

DNA: TGTGCCAGCTGCCCCCAGGCTAACTATGGCTACACCTTC
CDR3: CASCPQANYGYTF
D: .
size: .
J: TRBJ1-2
V: TRBV27

DNA: TGTGCCAGCAGCTTGGCCTACAGGGAAGAGACCCAGTACTTC
CDR3: CASSLAYREETQYF
D: .
size: .
J: TRBJ2-5
V: TRBV5-4

DNA: TGTGCCAGCAGTGAATTTTCCCGCAATCAGCCCCAGCATTTT
CDR3: CASSEFSRNQPQHF
D: .
size: few
J: TRBJ1-5
V: TRBV25-1

DNA: TGTGCCAGCAGTTTATCAGGGCCCTCTGGAAACACCATATATTTT
CDR3: CASSLSGPSGNTIYF
D: .
size: few
J: TRBJ1-3
V: TRBV28

DNA: TGTGCCAGCAGCCAAGGGACTAGCGGCATGCTCGAGCAGTACTTC
CDR3: CASSQGTSGMLEQYF
D: TRBD2
size: .
J: TRBJ2-7
V: TRBV3-1/TRBV3-2

DNA: TGTGCCAGCAGTTCCCCCGGACTAGCGGGATTAATAGGGGGGGCCAACGTCCTGACTTTC
CDR3: CASSSPGLAGLIGGANVLTF
D: TRBD2
size: .
J: TRBJ2-6
V: TRBV6-2/TRBV6-3

DNA: TGCAGCGGCTCTGACCCCTGGGGGAAGGGGCAGTCCGAGCAGTACTTC
CDR3: CSGSDPWGKGQSEQYF
D: .
size: .
J: TRBJ2-7
V: TRBV29-1

DNA: TGTGCCAGCAGGGCGGACAGTCGGGGTAATGAAAAACTGTTTTTT
CDR3: CASRADSRGNEKLFF
D: .
size: .
J: TRBJ1-4
V: TRBV28

DNA: TGCGCCAGCAGCGCCCTAGCGGGGCCCTACAATGAGCAGTTCTTC
CDR3: CASSALAGPYNEQFF
D: TRBD2
size: .
J: TRBJ2-1
V: TRBV5-1

DNA: TGTGCCAGCAGTTCTATCCGCACGACAGGGTGGGTGCAGCCCCAGCATTTT
CDR3: CASSSIRTTGWVQPQHF
D: TRBD1
size: .
J: TRBJ1-5
V: TRBV27

DNA: TGTGCCAGCACAGGCGGGACTCCAAACACCGGGGAGCTGTTTTTT
CDR3: CASTGGTPNTGELFF
D: .
size: few
J: TRBJ2-2
V: TRBV27